This T cell receptor beta chain is from a study of blood T cell repertoires in COVID-19. Across the whole study: Whether acute or convalescent, the COVID-19 samples came from the United States, Italy and Spain.

This table comes from immunoSEQ multiplex PCR, and its TCRdb copy is limited to in-frame clones, with some not included. The table lists around 76,000 clones, roughly 85% of them singletons. V was clipped by 1 base and J by 5 bases; unmatched bases: 4. CDR3 length: 15 residues. Germline V gene lookup returns CDR1 SEHNR and CDR2 FQNEAQ (reference sequence). This sequence was found in an elderly man with acute or convalescent COVID-19. J is TRBJ1-2 and V is TRBV7-9; 10 nucleotides align to TRBD1. Specimen: peripheral blood. The CDR3: CASSLGGTGDYGYTF. The CDR3 nucleotides read TGTGCCAGCAGCTTAGGCGGGACAGGGGATTATGGCTACACCTTC.